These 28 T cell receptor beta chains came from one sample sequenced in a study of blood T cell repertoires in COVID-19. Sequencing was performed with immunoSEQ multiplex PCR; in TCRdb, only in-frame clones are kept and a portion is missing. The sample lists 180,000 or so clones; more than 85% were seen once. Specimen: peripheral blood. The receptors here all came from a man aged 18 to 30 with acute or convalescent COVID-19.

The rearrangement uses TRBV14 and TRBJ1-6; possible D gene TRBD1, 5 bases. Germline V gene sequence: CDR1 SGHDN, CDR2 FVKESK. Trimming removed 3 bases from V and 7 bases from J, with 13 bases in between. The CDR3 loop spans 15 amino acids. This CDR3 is CASSQSQGVNSPLHF. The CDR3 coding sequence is TGTGCCAGCAGCCAGTCCCAGGGTGTAAATTCACCCCTCCACTTT.

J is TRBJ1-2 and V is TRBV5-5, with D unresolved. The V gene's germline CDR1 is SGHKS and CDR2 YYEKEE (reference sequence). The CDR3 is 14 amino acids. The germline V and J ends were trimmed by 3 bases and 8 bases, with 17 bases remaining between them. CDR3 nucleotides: TGTGCCAGCAGCTCCCAGCGGAGCGGATGGGGCTACACCTTC. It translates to CASSSQRSGWGYTF.

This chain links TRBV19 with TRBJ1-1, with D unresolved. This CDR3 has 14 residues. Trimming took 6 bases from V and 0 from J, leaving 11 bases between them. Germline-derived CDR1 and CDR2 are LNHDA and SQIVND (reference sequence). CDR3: CASRTVNLNTEAFF. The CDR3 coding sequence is TGTGCCAGTAGAACGGTAAATTTGAACACTGAAGCTTTCTTT.

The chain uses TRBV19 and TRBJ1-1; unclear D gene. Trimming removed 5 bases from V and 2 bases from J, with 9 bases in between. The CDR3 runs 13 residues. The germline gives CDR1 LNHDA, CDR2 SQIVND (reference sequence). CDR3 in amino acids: CASSPSINTEAFF. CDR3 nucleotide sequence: TGTGCCAGTAGTCCTAGTATTAACACTGAAGCTTTCTTT.

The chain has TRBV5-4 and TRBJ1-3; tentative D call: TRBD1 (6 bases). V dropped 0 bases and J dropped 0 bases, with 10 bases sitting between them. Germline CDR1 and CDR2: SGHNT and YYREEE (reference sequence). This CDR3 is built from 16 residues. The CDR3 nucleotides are TGTGCCAGCAGCTTGGCCGGACAGTACTCTGGAAACACCATATATTTT. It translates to CASSLAGQYSGNTIYF.

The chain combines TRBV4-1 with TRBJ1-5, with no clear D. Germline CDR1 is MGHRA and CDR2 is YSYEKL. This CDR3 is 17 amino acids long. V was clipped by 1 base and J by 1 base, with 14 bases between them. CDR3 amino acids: CASSQAPPSVSNQPQHF. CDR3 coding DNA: TGCGCCAGCAGCCAAGCCCCACCTTCGGTGAGCAATCAGCCCCAGCATTTT.

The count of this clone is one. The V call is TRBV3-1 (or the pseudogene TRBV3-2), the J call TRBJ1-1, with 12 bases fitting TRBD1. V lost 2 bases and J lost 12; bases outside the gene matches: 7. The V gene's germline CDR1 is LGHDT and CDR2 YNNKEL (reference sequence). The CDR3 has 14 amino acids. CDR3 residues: CASSQSGTGGETFF. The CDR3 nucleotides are TGTGCCAGCAGCCAAAGCGGGACAGGGGGCGAAACTTTCTTT.

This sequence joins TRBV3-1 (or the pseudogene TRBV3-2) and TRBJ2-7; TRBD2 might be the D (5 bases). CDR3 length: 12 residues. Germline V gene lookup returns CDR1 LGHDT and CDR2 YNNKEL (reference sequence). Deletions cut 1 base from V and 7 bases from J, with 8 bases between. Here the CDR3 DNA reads TGTGCCAGCAGCCAAGCCTCGGGGGAGCAGTACGTC. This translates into CASSQASGEQYV.

The CDR3 region is CASSGGTGLLTDTQYF. CDR3 bases: TGTGCCAGCAGTGGGGGGACAGGGCTCCTCACAGATACGCAGTATTTT. The chain combines TRBV25-1 with TRBJ2-3; 9 nucleotides match TRBD1. CDR1 MGHDK and CDR2 SYGVNS come from the germline V gene. The V gene end was trimmed by 4 bases and the J gene end by 2 bases; junction bases not matched to a gene: 7. The CDR3 runs 16 residues. The whole variable domain, filled in from reference TRBV25-1 and TRBJ2-3, reads EADIYQTPRYLVIGTGKKITLECSQTMGHDKMYWYQQDPGMELHLIHYSYGVNSTEKGDLSSESTVSRIRTEHFPLTLESARPSHTSQYLCASSGGTGLLTDTQYFGPGTRLTVL.

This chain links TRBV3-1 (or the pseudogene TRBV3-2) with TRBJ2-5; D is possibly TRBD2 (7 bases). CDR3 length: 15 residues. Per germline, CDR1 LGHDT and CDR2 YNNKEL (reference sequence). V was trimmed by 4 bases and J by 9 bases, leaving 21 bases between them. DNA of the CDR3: TGTGCCAGCAGCCGGGAGGGGGGATCCCTATCGCCCCAGTACTTC. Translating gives CASSREGGSLSPQYF.

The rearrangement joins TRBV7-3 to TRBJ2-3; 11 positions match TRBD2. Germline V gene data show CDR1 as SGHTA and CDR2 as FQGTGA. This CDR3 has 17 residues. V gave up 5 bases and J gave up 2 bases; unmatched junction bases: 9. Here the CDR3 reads CASSPSLAGGPTDTQYF. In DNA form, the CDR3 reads TGTGCCAGCAGCCCTTCTCTAGCGGGGGGCCCCACAGATACGCAGTATTTT.

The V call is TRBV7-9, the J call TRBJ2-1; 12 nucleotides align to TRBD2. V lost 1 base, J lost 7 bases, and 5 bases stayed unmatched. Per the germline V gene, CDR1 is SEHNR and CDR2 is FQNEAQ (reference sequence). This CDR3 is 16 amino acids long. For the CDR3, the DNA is TGTGCCAGCAGCTTAGGTCGCCTAGCGGGGGGGAATGAGCAGTTCTTC. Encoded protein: CASSLGRLAGGNEQFF.

CDR3 nucleotides: TGCAGCGTTGAAGAGGCGACAGGGGGAAACACCATATATTTT. Translating gives CSVEEATGGNTIYF. The gene calls are TRBV29-1 and TRBJ1-3, with 7 bases that match TRBD1. CDR1 SQVTM and CDR2 ANQGSEA come from the germline V gene. The CDR3 is 14 amino acids. Trimming removed 0 bases from V and 4 bases from J; junction bases left unmatched: 3.

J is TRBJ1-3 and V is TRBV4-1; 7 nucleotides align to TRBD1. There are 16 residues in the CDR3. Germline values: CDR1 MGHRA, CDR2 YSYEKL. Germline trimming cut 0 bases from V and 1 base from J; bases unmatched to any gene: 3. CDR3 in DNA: TGCGCCAGCAGCCAAGATCAGACAGGGTCTGGAAACACCATATATTTT. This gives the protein CASSQDQTGSGNTIYF.

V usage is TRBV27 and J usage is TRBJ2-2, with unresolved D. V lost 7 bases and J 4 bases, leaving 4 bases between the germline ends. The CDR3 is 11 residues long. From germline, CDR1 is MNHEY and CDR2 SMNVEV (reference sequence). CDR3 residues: CASTGTGELFF. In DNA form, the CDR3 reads TGTGCCAGCACGGGCACCGGGGAGCTGTTTTTT.

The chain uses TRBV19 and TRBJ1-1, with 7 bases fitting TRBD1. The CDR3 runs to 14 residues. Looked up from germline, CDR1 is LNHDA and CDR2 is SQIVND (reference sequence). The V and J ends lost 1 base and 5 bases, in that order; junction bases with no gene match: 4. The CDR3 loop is CASSIGGTVTEAFF. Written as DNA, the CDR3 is TGTGCCAGTAGTATAGGCGGGACAGTTACTGAAGCTTTCTTT.

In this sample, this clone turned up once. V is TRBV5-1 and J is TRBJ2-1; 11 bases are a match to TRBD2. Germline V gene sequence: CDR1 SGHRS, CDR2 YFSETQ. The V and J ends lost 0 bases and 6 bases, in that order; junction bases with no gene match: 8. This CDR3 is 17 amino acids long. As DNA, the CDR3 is TGCGCCAGCAGCTTGGGGTTAGCGGGGGGGCTGAGCAATGAGCAGTTCTTC. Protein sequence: CASSLGLAGGLSNEQFF.

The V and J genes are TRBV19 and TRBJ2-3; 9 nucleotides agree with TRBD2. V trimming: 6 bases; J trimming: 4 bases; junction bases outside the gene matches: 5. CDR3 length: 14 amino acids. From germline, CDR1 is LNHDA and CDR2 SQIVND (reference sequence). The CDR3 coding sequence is TGTGCCAGTAGACCAAGCGGGGGGCCAGATACGCAGTATTTT. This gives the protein CASRPSGGPDTQYF.

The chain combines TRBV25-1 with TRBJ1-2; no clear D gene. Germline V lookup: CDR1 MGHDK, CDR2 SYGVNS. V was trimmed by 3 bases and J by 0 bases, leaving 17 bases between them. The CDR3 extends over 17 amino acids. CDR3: CASSENLGVGANYGYTF. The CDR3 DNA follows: TGTGCCAGCAGTGAGAATCTCGGGGTTGGGGCTAACTATGGCTACACCTTC.

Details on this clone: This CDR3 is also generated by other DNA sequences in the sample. The CDR3 reads CASSIAGGKNQPQHF. CDR3 DNA: TGTGCCAGTAGTATAGCAGGGGGCAAAAATCAGCCCCAGCATTTT. The chain links TRBV19 to TRBJ1-5; 8 nucleotides agree with TRBD1. V gave up 1 base and J gave up 4 bases; unmatched junction bases: 3. There are 15 residues in the CDR3. The germline CDR1 and CDR2 sequences are LNHDA and SQIVND (reference sequence).

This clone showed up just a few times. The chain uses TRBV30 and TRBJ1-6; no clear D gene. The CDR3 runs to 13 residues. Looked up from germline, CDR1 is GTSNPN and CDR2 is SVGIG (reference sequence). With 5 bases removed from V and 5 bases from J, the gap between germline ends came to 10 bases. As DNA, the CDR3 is TGTGCCTGGCAATACATTAATAATTCACCCCTCCACTTT. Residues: CAWQYINNSPLHF.

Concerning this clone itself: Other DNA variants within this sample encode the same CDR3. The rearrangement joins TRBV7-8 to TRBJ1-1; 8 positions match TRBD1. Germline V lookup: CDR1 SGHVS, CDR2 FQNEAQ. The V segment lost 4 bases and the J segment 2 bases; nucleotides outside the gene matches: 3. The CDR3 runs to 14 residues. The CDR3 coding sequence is TGTGCCAGCAGCTCAGGACAGGGTAACACTGAAGCTTTCTTT. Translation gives CASSSGQGNTEAFF.

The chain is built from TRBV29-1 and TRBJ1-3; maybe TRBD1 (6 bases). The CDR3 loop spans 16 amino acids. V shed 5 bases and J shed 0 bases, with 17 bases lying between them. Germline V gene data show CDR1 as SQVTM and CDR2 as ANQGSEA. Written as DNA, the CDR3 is TGCAGCGTTCTCCACCCGGACAGTTCCTCTGGAAACACCATATATTTT. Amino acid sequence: CSVLHPDSSSGNTIYF.

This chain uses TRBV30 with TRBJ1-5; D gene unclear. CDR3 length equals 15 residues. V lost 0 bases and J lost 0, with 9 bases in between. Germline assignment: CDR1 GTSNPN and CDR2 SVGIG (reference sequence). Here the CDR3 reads CAWSVGGISNQPQHF. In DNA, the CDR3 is TGTGCCTGGAGTGTTGGAGGGATTAGCAATCAGCCCCAGCATTTT. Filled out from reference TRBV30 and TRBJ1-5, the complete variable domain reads SQTIHQWPATLVQPVGSPLSLECTVEGTSNPNLYWYRQAAGRGLQLLFYSVGIGQISSEVPQNLSASRPQDRQFILSSKKLLLSDSGFYLCAWSVGGISNQPQHFGDGTRLSIL.

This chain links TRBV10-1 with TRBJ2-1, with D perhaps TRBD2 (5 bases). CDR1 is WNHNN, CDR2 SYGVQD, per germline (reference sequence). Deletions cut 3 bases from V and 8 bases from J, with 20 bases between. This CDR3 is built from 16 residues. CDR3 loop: CASSDSEPGERDEQFF. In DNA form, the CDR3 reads TGCGCCAGCAGTGATTCCGAACCCGGGGAACGGGATGAGCAGTTCTTC.

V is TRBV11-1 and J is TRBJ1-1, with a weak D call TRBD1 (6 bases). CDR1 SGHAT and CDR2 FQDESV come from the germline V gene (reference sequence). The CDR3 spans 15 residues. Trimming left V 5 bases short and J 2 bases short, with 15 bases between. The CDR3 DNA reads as TGTGCCAGCAGCCCCCGGACAGAGGGAAACACTGAAGCTTTCTTT. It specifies CASSPRTEGNTEAFF.

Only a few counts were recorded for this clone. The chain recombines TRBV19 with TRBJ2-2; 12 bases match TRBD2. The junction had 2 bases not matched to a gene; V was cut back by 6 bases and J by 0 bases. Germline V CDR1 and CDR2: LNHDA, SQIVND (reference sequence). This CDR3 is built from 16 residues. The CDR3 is CASSRLAGANTGELFF. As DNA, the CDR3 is TGTGCCAGTAGCAGACTAGCGGGGGCGAACACCGGGGAGCTGTTTTTT.

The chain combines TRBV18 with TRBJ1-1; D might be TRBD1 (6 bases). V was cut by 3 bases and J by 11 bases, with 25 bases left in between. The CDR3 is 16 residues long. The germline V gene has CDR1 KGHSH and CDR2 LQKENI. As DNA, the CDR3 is TGTGCCAGCTCACCGGACAGTGAATTAGCCTTAATTGGTGCTTTCTTT. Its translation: CASSPDSELALIGAFF.